This T cell receptor (beta chain) is drawn from a study of T cell responses to AZD1222 COVID-19 vaccine (dated by TCRdb to the early 2020s). Broadly, across the study: AZD1222 recipients with second doses at about 4 weeks or about 12 weeks were pooled, because spike-specific TCR depth and breadth did not differ between schedules. A total of approximately 230 trial participants underwent TCR sequencing, of whom 207 received two doses of AZD1222 and about 26 received two doses of the MenACWY control vaccine. Trial participants were enrolled by age into subgroups of 18-55, 56-69 and 70-plus years, and around 150, 28 and 57 TCR-sequenced participants, respectively, were included in these subgroups. Overall study outcomes, separate from this receptor: No day 14 peak-response samples were available, so repertoires were characterized only after the peak T cell response. Reportedly, close to half of the unique spike-specific TCRs recognized epitopes lying outside the regions that are mutated in the B.1.351 and B.1.1.7 variants. In the small 56-69-year group, the increase in depth fell short of significance, most likely because of low power. The vaccine-associated CD4 TCRs covered the entire spike protein, and the dominant responses fell in regions 160-218 and 743-854. Participants were mostly white British, with more females than males. The authors suggested clonal diversity may have been underestimated. Spike-specific TCR breadth and depth rose significantly after two AZD1222 doses compared with day 0 and with MenACWY recipients. Conclusions about previously exposed vaccinees are limited because only six or seven AZD1222 recipients were SARS-CoV-2 seropositive at baseline.

The CDR3 regions of human TCRbeta chains were analyzed by immunosequencing. Turning to the authors' computational methods: Repertoire TCRs were checked for matches against a reference library of SARS-CoV-2-specific TCRs that had been generated using the MIRA antigen-specificity platform. Breadth was defined as the fraction of unique TCRs that were SARS-CoV-2-associated. Depth was defined as the fraction of total T cells that were SARS-CoV-2-associated. Using the MIRA data, each spike-specific TCR was mapped to the spike region that the TCR reacts to and placed in a CD4 or CD8 class. Log10-transformed breadth and depth values were compared by one-way ANOVA with Sidak's multiple comparisons tests. Entries here come from immuneACCESS through TCRdb and include only in-frame sequences with V and J called. Some clones fail to appear in such tables; in the studies checked, an unresolved V gene covers under half of the shortfall, and the cause of the remainder is unknown. Clonal size and the V and J genes are those of that table, whereas D and trimming came from the DNA. The sample profile shows about 180,000 clones; less than 95% of them were found once. Of the sample, roughly 2.8% is held by the ten largest clones.

In regard to this clone: Which antigen it targets is not known. It has no much larger one-base neighbor in the sample; base qualities were not kept.

The sample's time point label is to be understood as: baseline before first vaccination. The vaccinee samples were drawn from two UK trials, COV001 and COV002, one of which was a single-blind randomized controlled phase 2/3 trial testing AZD1222 (ChAdOx1 nCoV-19) in healthy adults. For TCRbeta chain sequencing, PBMC samples from trial participants were taken at day 0 and at day 28 after the second dose. The material sequenced was peripheral blood, taken on day 0 of AZD1222 vaccination. The clonotype comes from an adult in good health.

The sequence in DNA is TGTGCCAGCAGGGAGCGAGGGGGACATAATTCACCCCTCCACTTT. It translates as CASRERGGHNSPLHF. This chain is built from TRBV6-5 and TRBJ1-6; the D gene is perhaps TRBD1, on 6 matching bases. Reading the germline V gene gives CDR1 MNHEY and CDR2 SVGAGI. From its cysteine to its phenylalanine, the CDR3 spans 15 amino acids. The only DNA kept is the CDR3, 45 bases in frame from the first base. The trim is 6 bases for V and 5 bases for J, with a gap of 14 bases between the germline ends.